The rows below give T cell receptor beta chains drawn from one sample of a study of T cells in Graves' hyperthyroidism and ophthalmopathy. In TCRdb, the multiplex PCR reads were re-called with MiXCR into one record per CDR3 protein. The sample records fewer than 350,000 distinct CDR3 sequences, over 15% being singletons. Sequencing input: blood. Receptors originate from a woman aged 40 to 50 with Graves' ophthalmopathy. The CDR3 runs from the conserved cysteine through the conserved F or W. The D gene is left open where the match is weak. For some rows the clone size is stated as once, few or many, or as a class when expanded; others skip it.

clone_size	v_call	j_call	d_call	cdr3_aa	cdr3_nt
many	TRBV5-1	TRBJ2-2	TRBD2	CASSYRLAGRTGELFF	TGCGCCAGCAGCTACAGACTAGCGGGACGCACCGGGGAGCTGTTTTTT
many	TRBV10-3	TRBJ2-2	-	CAISESTGVAGELFF	TGTGCCATCAGTGAGTCGACGGGAGTTGCCGGGGAGCTGTTTTTT
-	TRBV11-2	TRBJ2-2	TRBD2	CASSLVRLAGGRRTGELFF	TGTGCCAGCAGCTTAGTCAGGCTAGCGGGAGGAAGAAGGACCGGGGAGCTGTTTTTT
many	TRBV6-5	TRBJ1-5	-	CASSYVGSNQPQHF	TGTGCCAGCAGTTATGTGGGGAGCAATCAGCCCCAGCATTTT
many	TRBV7-2	TRBJ1-2	TRBD1	CASSPSAGGYGYTF	TGTGCCAGCAGCCCGTCCGCAGGGGGCTATGGCTACACCTTC
few	TRBV6-5	TRBJ1-2	-	CASSYRAGSYTF	TGTGCCAGCAGTTACAGGGCTGGAAGCTACACCTTC
once	TRBV3-1	TRBJ2-7	-	CASSQTRGFYEQYF	TGTGCCAGCAGCCAAACTAGGGGGTTCTACGAGCAGTACTTC
-	TRBV6-2/TRBV6-3	TRBJ1-1	-	CASSYSNRSPNTEAFF	TGTGCCAGCAGTTACTCGAATAGGTCACCGAACACTGAAGCTTTCTTT
-	TRBV20-1	TRBJ2-1	-	CSARAYNEQFF	TGCAGTGCTAGAGCCTACAATGAGCAGTTCTTC
many	TRBV20-1	TRBJ1-2	-	CSAEHLFSGYTF	TGCAGTGCTGAACATCTCTTTTCTGGCTACACCTTC
many	TRBV6-2/TRBV6-3	TRBJ2-7	-	CASSYEAGHNSYEQYF	TGTGCCAGCAGTTACGAAGCGGGTCACAACTCCTACGAGCAGTACTTC
many	TRBV20-1	TRBJ2-7	TRBD2	CSARGERTSGRAREQYF	TGCAGTGCTAGGGGGGAACGGACTAGCGGGAGGGCCAGGGAGCAGTACTTC
-	TRBV12-3/TRBV12-4	TRBJ2-5	TRBD1	CASRSNLGQGGRETQYF	TGTGCCAGCAGATCCAACTTGGGACAGGGGGGGAGGGAGACCCAGTACTTC
many	TRBV11-2	TRBJ1-5	-	CASSRTLGTVINQPQHF	TGTGCCAGCAGCCGTACTCTCGGGACGGTGATCAATCAGCCCCAGCATTTT
many	TRBV12-3/TRBV12-4	TRBJ2-7	TRBD1	CASSLAGGSYEQYF	TGTGCCAGCAGTCTGGCAGGGGGCTCCTACGAGCAGTACTTC
few	TRBV6-5	TRBJ2-5	-	CASSYSKGETQYF	TGTGCCAGCAGTTACTCGAAAGGGGAGACCCAGTACTTC
many	TRBV6-1	TRBJ2-7	TRBD2	CASSPASGSAFEQYF	TGTGCCAGCAGCCCGGCTAGCGGGAGTGCCTTCGAGCAGTACTTC
many	TRBV5-6	TRBJ2-5	-	CASSLRSGYDTQYF	TGTGCCAGCAGCTTGCGGTCAGGGTATGACACCCAGTACTTC
many	TRBV29-1	TRBJ1-1	-	CSVERAGKSEAFF	TGCAGCGTTGAAAGGGCAGGCAAGTCTGAAGCTTTCTTT
-	TRBV13	TRBJ2-5	-	CASSLGGQYKETQYF	TGTGCCAGCAGCTTAGGAGGACAGTATAAAGAGACCCAGTACTTC
many	TRBV12-5	TRBJ1-1	-	CASGLGGGRKAFF	TGTGCTAGTGGTTTAGGCGGAGGGCGGAAAGCTTTCTTT
-	TRBV10-3	TRBJ2-5	TRBD2	CATQAGGETQYF	TGTGCCACGCAAGCGGGAGGAGAGACCCAGTACTTC
few	TRBV14	TRBJ2-6	-	CASRDSGANVLTF	TGTGCCAGCCGCGACTCTGGGGCCAACGTCCTGACTTTC
many	TRBV24-1	TRBJ2-7	-	CATRDSKDEQYF	TGTGCCACCAGGGACAGCAAGGACGAGCAGTACTTC
many	TRBV19	TRBJ1-5	-	CASSMTGSGSYSNQPQHF	TGTGCCAGTAGTATGACCGGATCTGGCAGTTATAGCAATCAGCCCCAGCATTTT
many	TRBV6-5	TRBJ2-5	TRBD2	CASSYALGTRQETQYF	TGTGCCAGCAGTTACGCCCTCGGGACTAGACAGGAGACCCAGTACTTC
many	TRBV28	TRBJ2-5	TRBD1	CASSLGVRDSGETQYF	TGTGCCAGCAGTTTGGGGGTCCGGGACAGCGGAGAGACCCAGTACTTC
many	TRBV12-3/TRBV12-4	TRBJ1-5	-	CASTTKGGGVQPQHF	TGTGCCAGCACGACCAAGGGGGGGGGGGTTCAGCCCCAGCATTTT
many	TRBV4-2	TRBJ1-1	-	CASSQEPAKSTEAFF	TGTGCCAGCAGCCAAGAACCCGCCAAGTCCACTGAAGCTTTCTTT